This T cell receptor beta chain was retrieved from a study of read filtering for tumor transcriptome and immune sequencing (dated by TCRdb to 2020 to 2022). In the study overall: Of the patients in the cohort, more than 16 were male and fewer than 15 were female, and their mean age was 65.9 years, with a range of about 45 to 80. By revised international staging, eight or nine patients were R-ISS I, some 17 were R-ISS II and roughly 7 were R-ISS III. After DNase treatment, whole-transcriptome libraries were prepared using the TruSeq RNA Access Library Prep Kit. TCR-region mapped reads per sample ranged from about 4.05 to 11 million with IR-seq versus only roughly 75 to 1273 with RNA-seq. The study compared TCR repertoires from targeted immune repertoire sequencing and bulk whole-transcriptome sequencing run on the same bone marrow samples. As a main aim, a read-filtering strategy for immune repertoire data was addressed, with the specific question being whether clonotypes supported by a single read should be removed. Overall study results and their limits: Removing single-read clonotypes increased the correlation between IR-seq and RNA-seq shared clonotype proportions. Compared with RNA-seq, IR-seq captured clonotypes at much higher depth and more reliably, and a smaller IR-seq throughput was enough to identify most shared clonotypes. Single-read clonotypes made up around 86% of clonotypes but only about 3.5% of total reads in IR-seq, compared with around 71% of clonotypes and more than 40% of reads in RNA-seq. Rather than purified T cells, the sorted CD138-negative fraction was a mixed bone marrow immune population.

TCR libraries were built from approximately 400 ng RNA with the Immunoverse kit, using molecular barcoded adaptors covering alpha/delta and beta/gamma chains. TCR library preparation was performed with the same RNA that was used for transcriptome sequencing. Sequencing of the TCR libraries was done on an Illumina HiSeq 4000 with 2 x 150 cycles. Processing in the source paper ran as follows. Using MiXCR, which included quality filtering and error correction, TCR reads were aligned to human V, D, J and C references and then assembled into CDR3 clonotypes. Clonotype counts and gene usage diversity were analyzed with the tcR package in R. Raw mapping reads were checked after the RNA-seq reads had been mapped by STAR aligner version 2.5.3a onto the human GRCh37 genome. IR-seq fastq files were randomly downsampled with Seqtk 1.3 to test the effect of sequencing depth on detected clonotypes. TCRdb reanalyzed the raw reads on its own, using fastp at Q25 for trimming and MiXCR for clone calling, and kept in-frame beta chains. Rows are combined by CDR3 protein, so each entry shows the most common genes and DNA. These V and J calls originate from TCRdb's pipeline instead of the authors' own analysis. The sample includes under 80,000 distinct CDR3 sequences, with around 18% observed a single time. About 14% of the sample lies in the top ten.

V and J lose 0 bases and 1 base, and a span of 4 bases separates them. The germline V gene encodes CDR1 SGHDT and CDR2 YYEEEE. The CDR3 has 14 amino acids, counting the end cysteine and phenylalanine. Solely the CDR3 DNA is kept, with 42 bases framed from the first base. Ten or more counts support this clonotype. The antigen it binds to is not known. Qualities for individual bases were not recorded, and no much larger clone is one base off. Bone marrow was sampled from every patient at the time of active disease. Bone marrow mononuclear cells were isolated by Ficoll-Hypaque density gradient centrifugation. CD138-negative cells were obtained by negative selection after labeling with CD138 magnetic microbeads on a MACS separator, removing myeloma plasma cells. The purity of the isolated cells was checked by flow cytometry with CD138 antibodies on an Attune NxT. Total RNA was extracted with TRIzol reagent and quantified with a NanoDrop spectrophotometer. For each patient, paired RNA-seq and IR-seq were run on the CD138-negative bone marrow sample from that patient.

The chain uses TRBV5-6 and TRBJ2-2, with the D gene call left open. Sequenced input: a population of CD138-negative cells sorted from bone marrow. Read against the paper, the sample's cell subset or site label means: bone marrow mononuclear cells depleted of CD138+ plasma/myeloma cells by negative magnetic selection. This receptor was obtained from a donor over 35 with multiple myeloma. The encoded CDR3 is CASSLGLNTGELFF. The DNA sequence is as follows: TGTGCCAGCAGCTTGGGGCTGAACACCGGGGAGCTGTTTTTT.